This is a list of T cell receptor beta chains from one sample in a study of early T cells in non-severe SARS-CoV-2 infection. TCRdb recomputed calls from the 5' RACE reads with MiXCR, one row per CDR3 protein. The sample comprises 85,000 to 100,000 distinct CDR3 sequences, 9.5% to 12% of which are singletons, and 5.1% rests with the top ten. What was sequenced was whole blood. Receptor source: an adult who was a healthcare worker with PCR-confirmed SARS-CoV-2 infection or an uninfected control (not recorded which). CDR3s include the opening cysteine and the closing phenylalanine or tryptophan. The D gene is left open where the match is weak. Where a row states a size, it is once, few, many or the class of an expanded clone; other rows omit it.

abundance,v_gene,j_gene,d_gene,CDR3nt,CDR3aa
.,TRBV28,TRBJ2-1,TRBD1,TGTGCCAGCAGCCCCCCGGGACAGGGGTGGGTTGAGCAGTTCTTC,CASSPPGQGWVEQFF
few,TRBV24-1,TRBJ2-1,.,TGTGCCACCAGTGAAACAGCGGGTGTCTACAATGAGCAGTTCTTC,CATSETAGVYNEQFF
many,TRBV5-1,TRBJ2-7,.,TGCGCCAGCAGCTTCACAGAGCCCTGGGAGCAGTACTTC,CASSFTEPWEQYF
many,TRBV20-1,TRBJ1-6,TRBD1,TGCAGTGCTAGATCCGGGACAGCCTATAATTCACCCCTCCACTTT,CSARSGTAYNSPLHF
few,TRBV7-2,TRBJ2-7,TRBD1,TGTGCCAGCAGCATATCAGGGGGCGACGAGCAGTACTTC,CASSISGGDEQYF
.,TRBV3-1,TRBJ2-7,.,TGTGCCAGCAGCCAAACAGGGTTAGACGAGCAGTACTTC,CASSQTGLDEQYF
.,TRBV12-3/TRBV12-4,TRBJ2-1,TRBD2,TGTGCCAGCAGTTTTAGGCGGGAGGGCCGCGGCAATGAGCAGTTCTTC,CASSFRREGRGNEQFF
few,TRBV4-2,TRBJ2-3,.,TGTGCCAGCAGCCAAGCCTACCCCGCCGATACGCAGTATTTT,CASSQAYPADTQYF
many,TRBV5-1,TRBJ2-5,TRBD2,TGCGCCAGCAGCGTCCTAGCGGGAGTTCGGCAAGAGACCCAGTACTTC,CASSVLAGVRQETQYF
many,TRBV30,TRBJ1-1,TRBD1,TGTGCCTGGAGACAGGGGGCAGGGTCTGAAGCTTTCTTT,CAWRQGAGSEAFF
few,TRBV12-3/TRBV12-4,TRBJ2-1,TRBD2,TGTGCCAGCAGTCCGACTAGCAACTCCTACAATGAGCAGTTCTTC,CASSPTSNSYNEQFF
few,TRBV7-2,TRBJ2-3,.,TGTGCCAGCAGCTTATGGGGCTTAAGCACAGATACGCAGTATTTT,CASSLWGLSTDTQYF
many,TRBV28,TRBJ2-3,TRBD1,TGTGCCAGCAGGGGACAGGGAAAGGATACGCAGTATTTT,CASRGQGKDTQYF
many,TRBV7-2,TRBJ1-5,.,TGTGCCAGCAGCTTAGACAGGGATCAGCCCCAGCATTTT,CASSLDRDQPQHF
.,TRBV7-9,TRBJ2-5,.,TGTGCCAGCAGCTCTCCGGGACTGGATCAAGAGACCCAGTACTTC,CASSSPGLDQETQYF
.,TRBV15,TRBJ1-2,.,TGTGCCACCAGCAGAGATCAGGATGGCTATGGCTACACCTTC,CATSRDQDGYGYTF
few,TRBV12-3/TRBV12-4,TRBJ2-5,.,TGTGCCAGCAGCCCGAGGGGAATAGAAGAGACCCAGTACTTC,CASSPRGIEETQYF
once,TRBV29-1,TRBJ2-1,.,TGCAGCGTTGGGGCCGGGAGAGACTACAATGAGCAGTTCTTC,CSVGAGRDYNEQFF
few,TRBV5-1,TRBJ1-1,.,TGCGCCAGCAGGATCGGGAACACTGAAGCTTTCTTT,CASRIGNTEAFF
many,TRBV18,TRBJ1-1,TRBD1,TGTGCCAGCTCACCAGGACAGGGGAACACTGAAGCTTTCTTT,CASSPGQGNTEAFF
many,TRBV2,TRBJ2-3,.,TGTGCCAGCAGTGTGGCAGGGTCCCCTTCGGATACGCAGTATTTT,CASSVAGSPSDTQYF
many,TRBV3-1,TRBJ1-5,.,TGTGCCAGCAGCCAGACAGTTTATAGCAATCAGCCCCAGCATTTT,CASSQTVYSNQPQHF
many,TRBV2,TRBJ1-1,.,TGTGCCAGCGGAAAAACAGGAGGCACTGAAGCTTTCTTT,CASGKTGGTEAFF
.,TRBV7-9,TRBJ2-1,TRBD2,TGTGCCAGCAGCTTGCGGCGGGGGGCCAGTTACAATGAGCAGTTCTTC,CASSLRRGASYNEQFF
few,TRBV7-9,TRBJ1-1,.,TGTGCCAGCAGCTTAGGTGCAGGGGAAAACACTGAAGCTTTCTTT,CASSLGAGENTEAFF
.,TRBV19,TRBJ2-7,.,TGTGCCAGTAGGTCCCGAAGCTCCTACGAGCAGTACTTC,CASRSRSSYEQYF
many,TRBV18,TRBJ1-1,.,TGTGCCAGCTCACCAAGTGACAGCAATGAAGCTTTCTTT,CASSPSDSNEAFF
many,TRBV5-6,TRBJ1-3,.,TGTGCCAGCAGCTTGATACATGGCTCTGGAAACACCATATATTTT,CASSLIHGSGNTIYF
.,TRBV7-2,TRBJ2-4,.,TGTGCCAGCAGCTTAGCGCAGAGCGACATTCAGTACTTC,CASSLAQSDIQYF
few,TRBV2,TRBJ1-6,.,TGTGCCAGCAGCTCAGGGTTCTATAATTCACCCCTCCACTTT,CASSSGFYNSPLHF
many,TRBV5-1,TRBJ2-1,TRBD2,TGCGCCAGCAGCTTTGGTAGCGGGACCTCCTACAATGAGCAGTTCTTC,CASSFGSGTSYNEQFF
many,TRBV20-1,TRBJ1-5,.,TGCAGTGCTAGGCACAGTTACCACAATCAGCCCCAGCATTTT,CSARHSYHNQPQHF
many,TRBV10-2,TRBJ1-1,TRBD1,TGCGCCAGCAGTGAGGGGACAGGGCTCTTGAACACTGAAGCTTTCTTT,CASSEGTGLLNTEAFF